This passage covers 10 T cell receptor beta chains from one sample sequenced in a study of monozygotic twins with cystic fibrosis. Profiled with immunoSEQ multiplex PCR; TCRdb holds only in-frame clones, not every one. In the table there are tens of thousands of clones, over 95% of which are singletons. Sequenced material: blood. The receptor source for this set is a girl aged 5-17 years with cystic fibrosis.

This chain links TRBV7-3 with TRBJ2-2; D not certain. In germline, CDR1 is SGHTA, CDR2 FQGTGA. The V end lost 5 bases, the J end lost 5 bases, and 9 bases lay between the germline ends. The CDR3 has 13 amino acids. CDR3 DNA sequence: TGTGCCAGCAGCCCCTTTAGTACCGGGGAGCTGTTTTTT. Translation gives CASSPFSTGELFF.

The chain employs TRBV28 and TRBJ1-4; D is ambiguous. Germline V gene data show CDR1 as MDHEN and CDR2 as SYDVKM. V shed 8 bases and J shed 8 bases, with 15 bases lying between them. The length of the CDR3 is 13 residues. CDR3 bases: TGTGCCAGCTCCCTACAATTGGACGAAAAACTGTTTTTT. It specifies CASSLQLDEKLFF.

The V gene is TRBV10-3, the J gene TRBJ2-5; D unresolved. The CDR3 has 13 residues. Germline V lookup: CDR1 ENHRY, CDR2 SYGVKD. V lost 11 bases and J 2 bases, leaving 15 bases between the germline ends. CDR3 bases: TGTGCCGCCACGACGAGCCCACAAGAGACCCAGTACTTC. This translates into CAATTSPQETQYF.

The chain carries TRBV27 and TRBJ2-1; perhaps TRBD2 as D (6 bases). Germline values: CDR1 MNHEY, CDR2 SMNVEV (reference sequence). V was shortened by 5 bases and J by 7 bases, with 15 bases between the two germline ends. The CDR3 sequence is 14 residues long. The CDR3 region is CASSKTSFANEQFF. The CDR3 region has the DNA TGTGCCAGCAGTAAGACTAGTTTTGCGAATGAGCAGTTCTTC.

This chain joins TRBV4-3 and TRBJ2-3, with 10 bases lining up with TRBD2. Germline loops: CDR1 LGHNA, CDR2 YSLEER. The ends lost 1 base at V and 0 bases at J; junction bases unmatched: 10. This CDR3 is built from 19 residues. The CDR3 coding sequence is TGCGCCAGCAGCCAAGCAGATCGCCTAGCGGGAGCTAGCACAGATACGCAGTATTTT. Its translation is CASSQADRLAGASTDTQYF.

The gene calls are TRBV29-1 and TRBJ2-2; D is uncertain. Trimming stripped 7 bases from V and 0 bases from J, with 6 bases between. The CDR3 consists of 12 residues. CDR1 SQVTM and CDR2 ANQGSEA come from the germline V gene. CDR3 in amino acids: CSANANTGELFF. DNA for the CDR3: TGCAGCGCCAACGCGAACACCGGGGAGCTGTTTTTT.

The CDR3 is CASNQYKQGQPRQWQYV. The CDR3 DNA reads as TGCGCCAGCAACCAGTATAAACAGGGACAGCCCCGCCAGTGGCAGTACGTC. V is TRBV5-1 and J is TRBJ2-7, with TRBD1 matching over 7 bases. Germline trimming cut 6 bases from V and 9 bases from J; bases unmatched to any gene: 24. Per germline, CDR1 SGHRS and CDR2 YFSETQ. The CDR3 has 17 residues.

The chain combines TRBV15 with TRBJ1-5; D unclear. The CDR3 runs to 14 residues. V gave up 1 base and J gave up 3 bases, with 7 bases separating them. Germline V lookup: CDR1 LNHNV, CDR2 YYDKDF (reference sequence). The CDR3 loop reads CATSRGPPNQPQHF. CDR3 in DNA: TGTGCCACCAGCAGAGGGCCCCCCAATCAGCCCCAGCATTTT. The variable domain in full, completed from reference TRBV15 and TRBJ1-5, reads DAMVIQNPRYQVTQFGKPVTLSCSQTLNHNVMYWYQQKSSQAPKLLFHYYDKDFNNEADTPDNFQSRRPNTSFCFLDIRSPGLGDTAMYLCATSRGPPNQPQHFGDGTRLSIL.

The chain employs TRBV4-3 and TRBJ2-2, with D possibly being TRBD1 (6 bases). The V end lost 0 bases, the J end lost 0 bases, and 8 bases lay between the germline ends. Per the germline V gene, CDR1 is LGHNA and CDR2 is YSLEER. The CDR3 is 16 residues long. The CDR3 nucleotides are TGCGCCAGCAGCCAAGAAGAGGGGGCGAACACCGGGGAGCTGTTTTTT. It encodes CASSQEEGANTGELFF.

V and J are TRBV30 and TRBJ2-7, with TRBD1 identical over 8 bases. The CDR3 has 13 amino acids. The germline CDR1 and CDR2 sequences are GTSNPN and SVGIG (reference sequence). The V gene end was trimmed by 4 bases and the J gene end by 1 base; junction bases not matched to a gene: 3. The CDR3 DNA sequence: TGTGCCTGGACACGGACAGGGTCCTACGAGCAGTACTTC. As protein: CAWTRTGSYEQYF.